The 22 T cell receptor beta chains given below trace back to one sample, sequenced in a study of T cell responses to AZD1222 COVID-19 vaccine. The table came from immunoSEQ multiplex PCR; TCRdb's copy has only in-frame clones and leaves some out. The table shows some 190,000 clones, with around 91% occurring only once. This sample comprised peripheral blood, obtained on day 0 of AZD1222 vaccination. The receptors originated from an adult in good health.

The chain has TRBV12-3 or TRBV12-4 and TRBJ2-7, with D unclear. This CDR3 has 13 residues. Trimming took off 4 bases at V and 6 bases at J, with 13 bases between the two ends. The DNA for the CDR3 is TGTGCCAGCAGTTCCCGGCCCCTGCTCGAGCAGTACTTC. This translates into CASSSRPLLEQYF.

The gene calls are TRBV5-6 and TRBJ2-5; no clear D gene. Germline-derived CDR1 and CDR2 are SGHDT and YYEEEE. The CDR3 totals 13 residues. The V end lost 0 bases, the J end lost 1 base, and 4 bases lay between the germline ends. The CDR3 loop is CASSLGGQETQYF. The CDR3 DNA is TGTGCCAGCAGCTTGGGTGGCCAAGAGACCCAGTACTTC.

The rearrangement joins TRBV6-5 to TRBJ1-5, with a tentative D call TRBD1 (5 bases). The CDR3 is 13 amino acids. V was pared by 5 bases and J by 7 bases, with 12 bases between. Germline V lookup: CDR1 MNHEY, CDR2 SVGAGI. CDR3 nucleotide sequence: TGTGCCAGCAGTACGGGAGGGGTCCAGCCCCAGCATTTT. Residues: CASSTGGVQPQHF.

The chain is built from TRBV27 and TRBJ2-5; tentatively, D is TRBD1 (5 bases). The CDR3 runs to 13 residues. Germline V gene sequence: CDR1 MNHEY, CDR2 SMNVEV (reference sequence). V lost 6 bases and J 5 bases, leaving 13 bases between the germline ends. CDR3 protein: CASSTTVRETQYF. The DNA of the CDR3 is TGTGCCAGCAGCACGACAGTCCGTGAGACCCAGTACTTC.

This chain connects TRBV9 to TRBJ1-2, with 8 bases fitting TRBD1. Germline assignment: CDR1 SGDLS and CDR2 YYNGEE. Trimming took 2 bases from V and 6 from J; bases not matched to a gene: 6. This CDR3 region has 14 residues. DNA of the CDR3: TGTGCCAGCAGCGTCCCAGACAGGGGAGATGGCTACACCTTC. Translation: CASSVPDRGDGYTF.

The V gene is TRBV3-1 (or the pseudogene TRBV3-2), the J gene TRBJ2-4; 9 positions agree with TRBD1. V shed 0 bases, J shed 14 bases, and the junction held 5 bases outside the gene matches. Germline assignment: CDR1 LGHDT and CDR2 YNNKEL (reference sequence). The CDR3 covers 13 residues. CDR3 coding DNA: TGTGCCAGCAGCCAAGATCCCGGACAGGGGAAGTACTTC. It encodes CASSQDPGQGKYF.

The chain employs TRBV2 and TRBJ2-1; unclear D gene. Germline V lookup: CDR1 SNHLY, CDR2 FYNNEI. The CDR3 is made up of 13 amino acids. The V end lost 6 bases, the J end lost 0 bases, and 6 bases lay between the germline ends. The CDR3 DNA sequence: TGTGCCAGCAGCCGGTACTCCTACAATGAGCAGTTCTTC. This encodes CASSRYSYNEQFF. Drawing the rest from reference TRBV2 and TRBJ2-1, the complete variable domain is EPEVTQTPSHQVTQMGQEVILRCVPISNHLYFYWYRQILGQKVEFLVSFYNNEISEKSEIFDDQFSVERPDGSNFTLKIRSTKLEDSAMYFCASSRYSYNEQFFGPGTRLTVL.

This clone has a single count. Here the CDR3 DNA reads TGTGCCAGCAGCTCCCAGCGGGGGTTGGACGAGCAGTACTTC. This translates into CASSSQRGLDEQYF. This chain uses TRBV7-2 with TRBJ2-7; 8 bases are a match to TRBD2. Germline CDR1 reads SGHTA; CDR2 reads FQGNSA. This CDR3 has 14 residues. V was clipped by 4 bases and J by 5 bases; unmatched bases: 7.

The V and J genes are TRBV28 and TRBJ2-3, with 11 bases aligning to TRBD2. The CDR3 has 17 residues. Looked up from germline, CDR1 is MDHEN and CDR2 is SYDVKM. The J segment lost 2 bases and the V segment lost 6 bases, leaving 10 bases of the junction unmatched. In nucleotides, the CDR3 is TGTGCCAGCAGGAGAACTAGCGGGGGATACCTCACAGATACGCAGTATTTT. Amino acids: CASRRTSGGYLTDTQYF.

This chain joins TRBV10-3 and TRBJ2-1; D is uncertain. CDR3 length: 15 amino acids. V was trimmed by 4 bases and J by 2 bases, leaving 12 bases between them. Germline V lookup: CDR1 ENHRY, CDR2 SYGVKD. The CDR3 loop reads CAISGGETPYNEQFF. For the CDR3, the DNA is TGTGCCATCAGTGGTGGGGAAACCCCCTACAATGAGCAGTTCTTC.

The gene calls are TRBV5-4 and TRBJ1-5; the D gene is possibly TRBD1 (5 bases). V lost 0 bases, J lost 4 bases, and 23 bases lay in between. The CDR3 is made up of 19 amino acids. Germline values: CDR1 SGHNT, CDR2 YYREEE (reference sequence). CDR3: CASSLAVDISFGGNQPQHF. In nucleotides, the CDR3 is TGTGCCAGCAGCTTGGCAGTGGACATCAGCTTTGGGGGAAATCAGCCCCAGCATTTT.

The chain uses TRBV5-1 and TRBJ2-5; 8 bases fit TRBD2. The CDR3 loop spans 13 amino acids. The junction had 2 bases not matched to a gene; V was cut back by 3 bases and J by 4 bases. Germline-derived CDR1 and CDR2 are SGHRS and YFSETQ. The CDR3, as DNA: TGCGCCAGCAGCTCCCGGGGGGGAGAGACCCAGTACTTC. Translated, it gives CASSSRGGETQYF.

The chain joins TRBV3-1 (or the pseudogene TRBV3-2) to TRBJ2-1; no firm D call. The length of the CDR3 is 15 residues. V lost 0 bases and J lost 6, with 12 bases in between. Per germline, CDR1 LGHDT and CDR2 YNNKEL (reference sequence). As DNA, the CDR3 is TGTGCCAGCAGCCAAGATCTAACTCCTAGCAATGAGCAGTTCTTC. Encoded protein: CASSQDLTPSNEQFF.

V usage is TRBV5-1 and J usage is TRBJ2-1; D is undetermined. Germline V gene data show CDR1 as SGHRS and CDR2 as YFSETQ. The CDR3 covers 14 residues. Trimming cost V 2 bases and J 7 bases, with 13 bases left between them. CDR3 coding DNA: TGCGCCAGCAGCTTAGTGCCGGGCGCGAATGAGCAGTTCTTC. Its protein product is CASSLVPGANEQFF.

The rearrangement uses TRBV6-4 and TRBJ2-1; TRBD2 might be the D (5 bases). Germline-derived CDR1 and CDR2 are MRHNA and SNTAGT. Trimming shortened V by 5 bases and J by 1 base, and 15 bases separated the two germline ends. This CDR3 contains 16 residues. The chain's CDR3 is CASSIDKGSSYNEQFF. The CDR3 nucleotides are TGTGCCAGCAGTATAGACAAAGGGAGTTCCTACAATGAGCAGTTCTTC.

The CDR3 coding sequence is TGTGCCAGCGGGACAGGAACTAACTATGGCTACACCTTC. Protein product: CASGTGTNYGYTF. This sequence joins TRBV19 and TRBJ1-2; 8 bases are shared with TRBD1. CDR1 and CDR2 from the germline V gene are LNHDA and SQIVND (reference sequence). V was pared by 9 bases and J by 0 bases, with 3 bases of the junction left unmatched. CDR3 length: 13 residues.

The CDR3 nucleotides are TGTGCCACCAGCAGGGCGGGACAGGCCTACAATGAGCAGTTCTTC. Translation: CATSRAGQAYNEQFF. The chain recombines TRBV15 with TRBJ2-1; TRBD1 matches 8 bases. V shed 3 bases, J shed 2 bases, and the junction held 3 bases outside the gene matches. CDR1 and CDR2 (germline): LNHNV, YYDKDF (reference sequence). This CDR3 has 15 residues.

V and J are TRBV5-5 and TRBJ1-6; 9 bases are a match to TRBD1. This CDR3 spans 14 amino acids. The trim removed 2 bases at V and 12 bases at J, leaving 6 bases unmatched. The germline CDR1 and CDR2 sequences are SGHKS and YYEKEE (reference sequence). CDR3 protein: CASSFTGGAVPLHF. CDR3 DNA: TGTGCCAGCAGCTTTACAGGGGGCGCGGTACCCCTCCACTTT.

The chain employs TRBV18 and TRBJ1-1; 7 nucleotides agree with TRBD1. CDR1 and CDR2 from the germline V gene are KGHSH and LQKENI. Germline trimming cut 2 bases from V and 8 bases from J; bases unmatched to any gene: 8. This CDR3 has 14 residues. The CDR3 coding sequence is TGTGCCAGCTCACCAGATGGAGGACAGGAAGAAGCTTTCTTT. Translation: CASSPDGGQEEAFF.

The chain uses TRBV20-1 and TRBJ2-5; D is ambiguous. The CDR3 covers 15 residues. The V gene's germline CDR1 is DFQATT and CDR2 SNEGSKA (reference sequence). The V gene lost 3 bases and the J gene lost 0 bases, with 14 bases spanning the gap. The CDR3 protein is CSASDQPTYQETQYF. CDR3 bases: TGCAGTGCTAGTGACCAGCCGACGTACCAAGAGACCCAGTACTTC.

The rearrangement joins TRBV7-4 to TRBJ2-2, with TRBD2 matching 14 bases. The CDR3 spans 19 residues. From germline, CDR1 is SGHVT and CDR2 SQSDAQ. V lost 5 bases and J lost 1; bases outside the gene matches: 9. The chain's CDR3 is CASSPEGGLAGENTGELFF. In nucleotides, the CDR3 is TGTGCCAGCAGCCCAGAAGGGGGACTAGCGGGAGAGAACACCGGGGAGCTGTTTTTT.

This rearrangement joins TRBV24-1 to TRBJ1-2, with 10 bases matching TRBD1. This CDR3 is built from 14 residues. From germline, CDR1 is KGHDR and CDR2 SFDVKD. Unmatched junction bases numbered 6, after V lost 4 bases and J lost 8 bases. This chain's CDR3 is CATSDPDRGKGYTF. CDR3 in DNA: TGTGCCACCAGTGACCCGGACAGGGGGAAGGGCTACACCTTC.